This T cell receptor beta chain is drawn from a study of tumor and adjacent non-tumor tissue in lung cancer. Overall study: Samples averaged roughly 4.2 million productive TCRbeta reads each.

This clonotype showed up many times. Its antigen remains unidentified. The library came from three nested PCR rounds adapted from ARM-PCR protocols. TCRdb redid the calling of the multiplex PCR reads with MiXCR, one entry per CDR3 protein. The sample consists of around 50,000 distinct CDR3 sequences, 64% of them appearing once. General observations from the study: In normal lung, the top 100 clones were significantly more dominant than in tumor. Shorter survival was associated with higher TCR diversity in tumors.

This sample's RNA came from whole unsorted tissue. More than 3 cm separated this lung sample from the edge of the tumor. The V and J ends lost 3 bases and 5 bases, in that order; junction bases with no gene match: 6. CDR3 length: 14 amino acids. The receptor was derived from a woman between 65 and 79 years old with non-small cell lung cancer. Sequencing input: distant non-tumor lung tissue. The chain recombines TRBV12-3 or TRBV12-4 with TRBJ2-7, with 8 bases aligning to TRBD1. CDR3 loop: CASSLDRAYHEQYF. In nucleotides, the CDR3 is TGTGCCAGCAGTTTGGACAGGGCATATCACGAGCAGTACTTC.